This T cell receptor beta chain was found in a study of post-analysis software for immune sequencing data. Study results and caveats: Significantly lower normalized Chao1 diversity was found in patients with multiple sclerosis relative to controls. Five TRBV segments were significantly more frequent in patients than in controls. TRBV5-6, TRBV5-1 and TRBV20-1 were among these segments. Strong same-batch co-clustering of samples appeared with F measure clustering.

The TCR beta cDNA libraries contained unique molecular identifiers. Roughly 500,000 cDNA molecules were obtained per 1 to 10 million input T cells. TCRdb recomputed calls from the PCR reads with MiXCR, one row per CDR3 protein. The profile covers under 900,000 distinct CDR3 sequences, with under 70% appearing a single time and roughly 4.4% taken by the ten largest. V dropped 6 bases and J dropped 7 bases, with 18 bases sitting between them. Germline V gene data show CDR1 as MNHNY and CDR2 as SVGAGI (reference sequence). This CDR3 spans 14 amino acids. Concerning this clonotype: Its matching antigen is unknown.

The clonotype comes from a girl aged 10 to 17 with multiple sclerosis. The chain joins TRBV6-6 to TRBJ1-2; D perhaps matches TRBD1 (6 bases). The sample was blood. The CDR3 sequence: CASSFQGGGTGYTF. The DNA of the CDR3 is TGTGCCAGCAGCTTCCAAGGGGGGGGTACTGGCTACACCTTC.